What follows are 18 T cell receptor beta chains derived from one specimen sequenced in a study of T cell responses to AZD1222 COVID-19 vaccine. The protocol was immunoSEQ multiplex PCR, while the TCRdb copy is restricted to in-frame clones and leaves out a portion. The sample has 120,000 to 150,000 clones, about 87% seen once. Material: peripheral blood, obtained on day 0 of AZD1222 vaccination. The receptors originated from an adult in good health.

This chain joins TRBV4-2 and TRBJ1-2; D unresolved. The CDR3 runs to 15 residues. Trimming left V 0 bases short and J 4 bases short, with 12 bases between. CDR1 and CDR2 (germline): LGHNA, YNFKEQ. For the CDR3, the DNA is TGTGCCAGCAGCCAAGATATAACCAATTTCTATGGCTACACCTTC. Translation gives CASSQDITNFYGYTF.

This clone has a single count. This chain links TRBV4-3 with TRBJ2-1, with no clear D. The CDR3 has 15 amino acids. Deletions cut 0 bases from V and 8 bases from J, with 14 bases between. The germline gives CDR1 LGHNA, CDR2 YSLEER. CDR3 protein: CASSQDLGRGDEQFF. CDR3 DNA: TGCGCCAGCAGCCAAGATTTGGGCAGAGGCGATGAGCAGTTCTTC.

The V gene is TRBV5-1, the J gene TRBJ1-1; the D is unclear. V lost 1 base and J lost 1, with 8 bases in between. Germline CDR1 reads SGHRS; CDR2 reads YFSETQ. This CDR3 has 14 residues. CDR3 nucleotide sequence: TGCGCCAGCAGCTTGTCATCAGGGAACACTGAAGCTTTCTTT. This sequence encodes CASSLSSGNTEAFF.

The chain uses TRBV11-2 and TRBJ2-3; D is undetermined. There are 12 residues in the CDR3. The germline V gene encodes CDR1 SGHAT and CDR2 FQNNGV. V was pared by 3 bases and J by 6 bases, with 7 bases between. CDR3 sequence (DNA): TGTGCCAGCAGCTTGTGGTTGGATACGCAGTATTTT. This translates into CASSLWLDTQYF.

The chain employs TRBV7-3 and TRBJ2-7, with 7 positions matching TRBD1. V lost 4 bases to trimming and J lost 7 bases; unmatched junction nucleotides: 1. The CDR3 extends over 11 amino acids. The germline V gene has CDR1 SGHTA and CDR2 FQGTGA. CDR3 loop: CASSSDREQYF. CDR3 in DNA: TGTGCCAGCAGCTCGGACAGGGAGCAGTACTTC.

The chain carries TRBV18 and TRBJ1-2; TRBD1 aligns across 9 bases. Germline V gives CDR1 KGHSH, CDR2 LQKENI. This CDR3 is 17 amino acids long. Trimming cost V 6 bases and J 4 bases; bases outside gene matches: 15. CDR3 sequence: CASSSASRGQGGYGYTF. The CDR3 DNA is TGTGCCAGCTCGTCCGCCTCCCGGGGACAGGGAGGCTATGGCTACACCTTC. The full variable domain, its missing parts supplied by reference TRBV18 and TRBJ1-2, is NAGVMQNPRHLVRRRGQEARLRCSPMKGHSHVYWYRQLPEEGLKFMVYLQKENIIDESGMPKERFSAEFPKEGPSILRIQQVVRGDSAAYFCASSSASRGQGGYGYTFGSGTRLTVV.

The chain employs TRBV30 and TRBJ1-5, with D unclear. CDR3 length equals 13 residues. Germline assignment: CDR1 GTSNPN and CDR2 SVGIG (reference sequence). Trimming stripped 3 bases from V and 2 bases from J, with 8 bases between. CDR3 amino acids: CAWRGFGNQPQHF. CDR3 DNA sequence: TGTGCCTGGAGAGGATTCGGCAATCAGCCCCAGCATTTT. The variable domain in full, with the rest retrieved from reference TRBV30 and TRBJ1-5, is SQTIHQWPATLVQPVGSPLSLECTVEGTSNPNLYWYRQAAGRGLQLLFYSVGIGQISSEVPQNLSASRPQDRQFILSSKKLLLSDSGFYLCAWRGFGNQPQHFGDGTRLSIL.

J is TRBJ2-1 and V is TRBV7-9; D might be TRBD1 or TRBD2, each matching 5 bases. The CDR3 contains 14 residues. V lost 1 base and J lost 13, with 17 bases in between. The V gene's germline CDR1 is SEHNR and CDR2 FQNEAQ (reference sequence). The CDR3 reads CASSLVGQGVLQFF. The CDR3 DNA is TGTGCCAGCAGCTTAGTTGGGCAGGGAGTTCTCCAGTTCTTC.

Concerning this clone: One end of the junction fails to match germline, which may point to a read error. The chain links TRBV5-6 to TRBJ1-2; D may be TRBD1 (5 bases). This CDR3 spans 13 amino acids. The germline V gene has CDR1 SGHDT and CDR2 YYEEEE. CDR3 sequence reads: CASSLGFGRSGGF. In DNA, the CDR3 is TGTGCCAGCAGCTTGGGATTTGGCCGGAGTGGGGGATTC.

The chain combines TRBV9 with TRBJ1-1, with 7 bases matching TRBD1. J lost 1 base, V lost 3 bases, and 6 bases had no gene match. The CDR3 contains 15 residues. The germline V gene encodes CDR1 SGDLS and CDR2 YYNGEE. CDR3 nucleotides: TGTGCCAGCAGCGGATCCGGGACAGCGAACACTGAAGCTTTCTTT. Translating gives CASSGSGTANTEAFF.

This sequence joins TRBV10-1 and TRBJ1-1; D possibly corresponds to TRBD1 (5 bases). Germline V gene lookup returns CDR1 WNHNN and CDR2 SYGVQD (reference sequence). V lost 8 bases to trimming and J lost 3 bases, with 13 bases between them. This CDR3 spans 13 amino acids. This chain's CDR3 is CASPRVGDTEAFF. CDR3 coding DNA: TGCGCCAGCCCTCGCGTGGGGGACACTGAAGCTTTCTTT.

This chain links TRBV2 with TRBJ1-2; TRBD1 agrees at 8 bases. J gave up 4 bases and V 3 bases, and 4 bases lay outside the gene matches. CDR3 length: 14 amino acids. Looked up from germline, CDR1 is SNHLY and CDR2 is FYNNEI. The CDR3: CASSDQDRGYGYTF. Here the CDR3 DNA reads TGTGCCAGCAGTGATCAAGACAGGGGCTATGGCTACACCTTC.

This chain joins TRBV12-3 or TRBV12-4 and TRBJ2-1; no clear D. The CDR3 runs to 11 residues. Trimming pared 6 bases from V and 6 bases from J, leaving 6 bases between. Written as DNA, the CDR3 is TGTGCCAGCAGCGCCGGCAATGAGCAGTTCTTC. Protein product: CASSAGNEQFF.

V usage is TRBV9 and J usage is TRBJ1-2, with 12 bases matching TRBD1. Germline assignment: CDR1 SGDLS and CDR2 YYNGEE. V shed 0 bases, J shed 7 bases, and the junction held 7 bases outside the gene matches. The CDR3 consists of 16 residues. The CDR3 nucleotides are TGTGCCAGCAGCGTAGCGTCGAGGGACAGGGGGCCTGGCTACACCTTC. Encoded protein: CASSVASRDRGPGYTF.

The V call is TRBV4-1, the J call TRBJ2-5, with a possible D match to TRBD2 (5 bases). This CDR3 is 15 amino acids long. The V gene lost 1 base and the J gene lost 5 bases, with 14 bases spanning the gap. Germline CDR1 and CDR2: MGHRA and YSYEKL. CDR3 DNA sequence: TGCGCCAGCAGCCAAGGGTTCGGGATCGCGGAGACCCAGTACTTC. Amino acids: CASSQGFGIAETQYF.

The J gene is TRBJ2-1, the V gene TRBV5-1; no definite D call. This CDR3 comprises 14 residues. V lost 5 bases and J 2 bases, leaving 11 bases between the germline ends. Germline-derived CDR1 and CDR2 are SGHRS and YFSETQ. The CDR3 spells CASRTAETYNEQFF. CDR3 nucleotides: TGCGCCAGCAGGACGGCGGAAACCTACAATGAGCAGTTCTTC.

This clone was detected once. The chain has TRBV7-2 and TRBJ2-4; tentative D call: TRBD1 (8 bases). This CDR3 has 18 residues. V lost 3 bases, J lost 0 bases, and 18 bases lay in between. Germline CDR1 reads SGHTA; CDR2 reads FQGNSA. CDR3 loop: CASSLVQGGRLAKNIQYF. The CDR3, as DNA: TGTGCCAGCAGCTTGGTACAGGGGGGGCGTTTAGCCAAAAACATTCAGTACTTC.

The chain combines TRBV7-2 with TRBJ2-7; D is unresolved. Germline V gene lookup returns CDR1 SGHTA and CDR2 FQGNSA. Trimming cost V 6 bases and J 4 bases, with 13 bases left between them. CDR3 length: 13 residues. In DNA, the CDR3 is TGTGCCAGCAGAATCAGCAGTCTATACGAGCAGTACTTC. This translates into CASRISSLYEQYF. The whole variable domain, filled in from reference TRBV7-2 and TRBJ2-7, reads GAGVSQSPSNKVTEKGKDVELRCDPISGHTALYWYRQSLGQGLEFLIYFQGNSAPDKSGLPSDRFSAERTGGSVSTLTIQRTQQEDSAVYLCASRISSLYEQYFGPGTRLTVT.